The 6 T cell receptor beta chains below come from one sample, sequenced in a study of control samples from healthy donors and cancer patients. TCRdb keeps only in-frame clones here, not all; method: immunoSEQ multiplex PCR. The sample lists approximately 110,000 clones, around nine tenths occurring once. Input material: blood. Receptors originate from a human donor in good health. The donor label of this sample is uncertain.

CDR3 bases: TGTGCCAGCAGTGGGGGCCGAACCGCTTTCTTT. Its protein is CASSGGRTAFF. This chain joins TRBV2 and TRBJ1-1; a possible D gene is TRBD1 (5 bases). V lost 4 bases and J lost 11, with 11 bases in between. The length of the CDR3 is 11 residues. In germline, CDR1 is SNHLY, CDR2 FYNNEI. The full variable domain, with the rest looked up from reference TRBV2 and TRBJ1-1, is EPEVTQTPSHQVTQMGQEVILRCVPISNHLYFYWYRQILGQKVEFLVSFYNNEISEKSEIFDDQFSVERPDGSNFTLKIRSTKLEDSAMYFCASSGGRTAFFGQGTRLTVV.

The V and J genes are TRBV2 and TRBJ1-2; D is uncertain. The CDR3 covers 15 residues. Trimming took 0 bases from V and 7 from J, leaving 15 bases between them. Germline values: CDR1 SNHLY, CDR2 FYNNEI. The CDR3 spells CASSEAPVRVTGYTF. The CDR3 DNA reads as TGTGCCAGCAGTGAAGCGCCGGTGAGGGTGACTGGCTACACCTTC.

The chain employs TRBV11-2 and TRBJ1-3, with D tentatively TRBD1 (5 bases). With 5 bases removed from V and 4 bases from J, the gap between germline ends came to 21 bases. From germline, CDR1 is SGHAT and CDR2 FQNNGV. The CDR3 has 17 residues. The chain's CDR3 is CASSRNRDPIRGNTIYF. The CDR3 DNA is TGTGCCAGCAGCAGAAACCGGGACCCCATCCGGGGAAACACCATATATTTT.

V is TRBV7-6 and J is TRBJ2-2; D uncertain. The CDR3 runs 16 residues. Per the germline V gene, CDR1 is SGHVS and CDR2 is FNYEAQ. V dropped 2 bases and J dropped 0 bases, with 10 bases sitting between them. The CDR3 coding sequence is TGTGCCAGCAGCTTATGGTCGCAGGCGAACACCGGGGAGCTGTTTTTT. Its protein is CASSLWSQANTGELFF. Variable domain in full (rest from reference TRBV7-6 and TRBJ2-2): GAGVSQSPRYKVTKRGQDVALRCDPISGHVSLYWYRQALGQGPEFLTYFNYEAQQDKSGLPNDRFSAERPEGSISTLTIQRTEQRDSAMYRCASSLWSQANTGELFFGEGSRLTVL.

This clone appeared a few times. J is TRBJ2-7 and V is TRBV19; D is possibly TRBD1 (6 bases). Trimming removed 4 bases at V and 2 bases at J, with 15 bases between. CDR3 size: 15 residues. Germline lookup yields CDR1 LNHDA and CDR2 SQIVND (reference sequence). The CDR3 nucleotides are TGTGCCAGTAGTACGAGGACAGCCGGGCCCTACGAGCAGTACTTC. Translating gives CASSTRTAGPYEQYF.

V and J are TRBV5-1 and TRBJ2-7; D tentatively fits TRBD1 or TRBD2 (5 bases each). The CDR3 consists of 13 residues. Germline V gives CDR1 SGHRS, CDR2 YFSETQ. V was cut by 3 bases and J by 2 bases, with 9 bases left in between. CDR3 protein: CASSSGTPYEQYF. The CDR3 DNA is TGCGCCAGCAGCTCCGGGACGCCCTACGAGCAGTACTTC.